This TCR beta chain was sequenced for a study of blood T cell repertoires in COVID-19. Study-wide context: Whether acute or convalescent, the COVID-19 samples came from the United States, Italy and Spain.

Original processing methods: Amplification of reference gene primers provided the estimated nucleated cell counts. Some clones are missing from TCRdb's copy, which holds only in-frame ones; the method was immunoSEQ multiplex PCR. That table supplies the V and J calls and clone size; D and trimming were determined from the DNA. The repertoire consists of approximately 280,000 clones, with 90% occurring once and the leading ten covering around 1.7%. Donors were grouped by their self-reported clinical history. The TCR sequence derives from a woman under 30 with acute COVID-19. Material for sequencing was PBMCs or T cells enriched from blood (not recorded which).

CDR3 region: CASSLGHSSKNEQFF. CDR3 DNA sequence: TGTGCCAGCAGCTTAGGCCACAGTTCAAAGAATGAGCAGTTCTTC. The genes are TRBV7-7 and TRBJ2-1; unclear D gene. The ends were cut back, 1 base at V and 7 bases at J, with 14 bases in the middle. The length of the CDR3 is 15 residues. CDR1 SSHAT and CDR2 FNYEAQ come from the germline V gene (reference sequence).